The 27 T cell receptor beta chains presented below share a single source sample, sequenced in a study of T-cell memory formation after mild COVID-19. One entry per CDR3 protein, called by TCRdb with MiXCR from the 5' RACE reads. The data show about 390,000 distinct CDR3 sequences, with approximately 15% seen just once and 20% to 25% held by the top ten. Specimen: PBMCs or a T cell subset sorted from them (not recorded which). The receptors were sampled from a man between 18 and 35 years old who had mild COVID-19 (a few samples of this study predate the infection). Cell type and time point are not known.

This clonotype was picked up one time. The CDR3 region is CASSYAGMGGYTF. The CDR3 bases are TGTGCCAGCAGTTACGCAGGGATGGGTGGCTACACCTTC. V and J are TRBV6-2 or TRBV6-3 and TRBJ1-2, with a tentative D call TRBD1 (5 bases). This CDR3 has 13 amino acids. In germline, CDR1 is MNHEY, CDR2 SVGEGT. V lost 2 bases and J lost 7, with 11 bases in between.

This clonotype was detected a few times. V is TRBV7-2 and J is TRBJ2-1; the D gene is possibly TRBD2 (6 bases). In germline, CDR1 is SGHTA, CDR2 FQGNSA. V lost 5 bases, J lost 0 bases, and 14 bases lay in between. There are 16 residues in the CDR3. CDR3 DNA: TGTGCCAGCAGCCTGGGACTTCCTCGCTCCTACAATGAGCAGTTCTTC. Translation: CASSLGLPRSYNEQFF.

This chain joins TRBV25-1 and TRBJ2-1; no definite D call. Trimming cost V 1 base and J 7 bases, with 5 bases left between them. This CDR3 is 12 amino acids long. The germline V gene encodes CDR1 MGHDK and CDR2 SYGVNS. CDR3 region: CASSESVNEQFF. CDR3 nucleotide sequence: TGTGCCAGCAGTGAATCTGTGAATGAGCAGTTCTTC.

The V call is TRBV28, the J call TRBJ2-3; 7 bases line up with TRBD2. J was trimmed by 0 bases and V by 10 bases; bases with no gene match: 1. Per the germline V gene, CDR1 is MDHEN and CDR2 is SYDVKM. The length of the CDR3 is 12 residues. The CDR3 DNA follows: TGTGCCACGGGGGGAAGCACAGATACGCAGTATTTT. Protein: CATGGSTDTQYF.

This clonotype came up many times. The J gene is TRBJ1-2, the V gene TRBV5-1, with 7 bases aligning to TRBD1. Per germline, CDR1 SGHRS and CDR2 YFSETQ. The CDR3 consists of 14 residues. Trimming removed 4 bases from V and 6 bases from J; junction bases left unmatched: 9. In DNA, the CDR3 is TGCGCCAGCAGCCTCGAGGGGGCTGGGGATGGCTACACCTTC. It codes for CASSLEGAGDGYTF.

The chain joins TRBV29-1 to TRBJ1-1, with D hard to call. This CDR3 is built from 12 residues. The germline V gene encodes CDR1 SQVTM and CDR2 ANQGSEA. The V end lost 4 bases, the J end lost 1 base, and 7 bases lay between the germline ends. This CDR3 is CSVASRNTEAFF. CDR3 sequence (DNA): TGCAGCGTTGCATCCAGGAACACTGAAGCTTTCTTT.

This clonotype was detected a few times. V is TRBV20-1 and J is TRBJ1-5; D remains unclear. CDR3 length: 8 amino acids. Looked up from germline, CDR1 is DFQATT and CDR2 is SNEGSKA (reference sequence). The CDR3 region has the DNA TGCAGCGTCCCGCCCCAGCATTTT. Translation: CSVPPQHF.

The rearrangement uses TRBV7-3 and TRBJ1-2; maybe TRBD1 (6 bases). CDR3 size: 13 residues. The germline V gene encodes CDR1 SGHTA and CDR2 FQGTGA. Trimming cost V 5 bases and J 5 bases, with 12 bases left between them. CDR3 DNA: TGTGCCAGCAGCCCGAACCAGGGGTATGGCTACACCTTC. Its translation is CASSPNQGYGYTF.

The chain joins TRBV7-9 to TRBJ1-5; possibly TRBD1 for D (5 bases). The CDR3 extends over 15 amino acids. In germline, CDR1 is SEHNR, CDR2 FQNEAQ (reference sequence). The V gene lost 5 bases and the J gene lost 2 bases, with 13 bases spanning the gap. This CDR3 is CASSQGARGNQPQHF. DNA for the CDR3: TGTGCCAGCAGCCAAGGCGCCAGGGGCAATCAGCCCCAGCATTTT.

In its sample, this clonotype was seen a few times. This chain links TRBV12-3 or TRBV12-4 with TRBJ1-6; no definite D call. This CDR3 comprises 13 residues. V shed 1 base and J shed 9 bases, with 7 bases lying between them. CDR3 residues: CASSLVVGSPLHF. CDR3 nucleotide sequence: TGTGCCAGCAGTTTAGTTGTGGGTTCACCCCTCCACTTT.

The CDR3 region has the DNA TGCAGTGTGAAACGGTCCGGGGGCAACTATGGCTACACCTTC. Its protein product is CSVKRSGGNYGYTF. The chain carries TRBV20-1 and TRBJ1-2; a possible D gene is TRBD1 (6 bases). V was shortened by 7 bases and J by 2 bases, with 17 bases between the two germline ends. Germline CDR1 reads DFQATT; CDR2 reads SNEGSKA (reference sequence). The CDR3 is 14 residues long.

The chain couples TRBV7-9 to TRBJ2-1; no reliable D call. From germline, CDR1 is SEHNR and CDR2 FQNEAQ (reference sequence). Trimming took 5 bases from V and 2 from J, leaving 7 bases between them. The CDR3 extends over 13 amino acids. The CDR3 bases are TGTGCCAGCAGCCGACCGGCCTACAATGAGCAGTTCTTC. It is translated as CASSRPAYNEQFF.

This clonotype was picked up a small number of times. This rearrangement joins TRBV3-1 to TRBJ2-1; D is unresolved. The CDR3 is 12 residues long. Germline CDR1 and CDR2: LGHDT and YNNKEL (reference sequence). Trimming cost V 0 bases and J 15 bases, with 12 bases left between them. DNA for the CDR3: TGTGCCAGCAGCCAAGATAGGATGATTCGGTTCTTC. This codes for CASSQDRMIRFF.

The chain recombines TRBV9 with TRBJ2-1; D is possibly TRBD2 (7 bases). The length of the CDR3 is 15 residues. V lost 2 bases and J lost 6, with 15 bases in between. The germline gives CDR1 SGDLS, CDR2 YYNGEE. This CDR3 is CASSVGGGSSNEQFF. The CDR3 nucleotides are TGTGCCAGCAGCGTGGGGGGGGGCTCATCCAATGAGCAGTTCTTC.

This chain links TRBV6-6 with TRBJ1-1, with 7 bases matching TRBD1. The CDR3 length is 13 residues. Germline V gene lookup returns CDR1 MNHNY and CDR2 SVGAGI (reference sequence). The V and J ends lost 6 bases and 7 bases, in that order; junction bases with no gene match: 8. For the CDR3, the DNA is TGTGCCAGCAGCGCCGACCGGGACAGTGAAGCTTTCTTT. It specifies CASSADRDSEAFF.

This rearrangement joins TRBV27 to TRBJ1-2; no reliable D call. The CDR3 totals 15 residues. V shed 5 bases and J shed 4 bases, with 17 bases lying between them. Germline V gene data show CDR1 as MNHEY and CDR2 as SMNVEV (reference sequence). The CDR3 DNA sequence: TGTGCCAGCAGTCCCCTCGATATTCGGCCCTATGGCTACACCTTC. This codes for CASSPLDIRPYGYTF.

This chain joins TRBV9 and TRBJ2-7, with a weak D call TRBD2 (6 bases). Germline assignment: CDR1 SGDLS and CDR2 YYNGEE. The CDR3 contains 15 residues. Trimming cost V 2 bases and J 5 bases, with 17 bases left between them. This CDR3 reads CASSVAGTQRDEQYV. CDR3 in DNA: TGTGCCAGCAGCGTGGCCGGGACTCAGAGGGACGAGCAGTACGTC.

This clonotype was counted at least ten times. Written as DNA, the CDR3 is TGTGCCAGCTCCGGGACAGGGGACGCCGGGGAGCTGTTTTTT. Its protein is CASSGTGDAGELFF. The chain uses TRBV25-1 and TRBJ2-2; 10 nucleotides line up with TRBD1. V was clipped by 8 bases and J by 6 bases; unmatched bases: 6. The CDR3 spans 14 residues. From germline, CDR1 is MGHDK and CDR2 SYGVNS. The variable domain in full, completed from reference TRBV25-1 and TRBJ2-2, reads EADIYQTPRYLVIGTGKKITLECSQTMGHDKMYWYQQDPGMELHLIHYSYGVNSTEKGDLSSESTVSRIRTEHFPLTLESARPSHTSQYLCASSGTGDAGELFFGEGSRLTVL.

In its sample, this clonotype was seen a few times. V gene TRBV28 combines with J gene TRBJ1-2; D is uncertain. Germline V gives CDR1 MDHEN, CDR2 SYDVKM. V was shortened by 3 bases and J by 8 bases, with 13 bases between the two germline ends. There are 13 residues in the CDR3. The DNA for the CDR3 is TGTGCCAGCAGTTTGTACGGTCCTGGCGGCTACACCTTC. Amino acids: CASSLYGPGGYTF.

V and J are TRBV4-1 and TRBJ1-2, with D perhaps TRBD1 (5 bases). This CDR3 region has 15 residues. Germline V gene data show CDR1 as MGHRA and CDR2 as YSYEKL. V dropped 1 base and J dropped 9 bases, with 18 bases sitting between them. In DNA form, the CDR3 reads TGCGCCAGCAGCCAAGTTCACCCGGGACCATGGAGCTACACCTTC. Translation gives CASSQVHPGPWSYTF.

V gene TRBV20-1 combines with J gene TRBJ1-4; a weak D match, TRBD1 (5 bases). The CDR3 totals 15 residues. Germline loops: CDR1 DFQATT, CDR2 SNEGSKA (reference sequence). The V gene lost 0 bases and the J gene lost 0 bases, with 8 bases spanning the gap. The CDR3 coding sequence is TGCAGTGCTAGAGATCGCAGGGCAACTAATGAAAAACTGTTTTTT. Its protein is CSARDRRATNEKLFF.

The chain has TRBV28 and TRBJ1-1, with 7 bases matching TRBD1. J was trimmed by 0 bases and V by 6 bases; bases with no gene match: 10. The CDR3 consists of 16 residues. Per germline, CDR1 MDHEN and CDR2 SYDVKM. The CDR3 bases are TGTGCCAGCAGCTCCGGGACAGCCGGGATGAACACTGAAGCTTTCTTT. Encoded protein: CASSSGTAGMNTEAFF.

This clonotype was seen more than once but under ten times. The chain is built from TRBV12-3 or TRBV12-4 and TRBJ2-3; unclear D gene. The CDR3 runs to 13 residues. V lost 9 bases and J lost 6, with 16 bases in between. CDR3 bases: TGTGCCAGTCGTTTTCGGGTTCTGGATACGCAGTATTTT. It translates to CASRFRVLDTQYF.

The chain is built from TRBV28 and TRBJ2-3; D possibly corresponds to TRBD2 (6 bases). Between the trimmed V and J ends, which lost 1 base and 5 bases, there was a span of 16 bases. The CDR3 is made up of 16 amino acids. Per germline, CDR1 MDHEN and CDR2 SYDVKM. The CDR3: CASSLFSGRSGDTQYF. DNA for the CDR3: TGTGCCAGCAGTTTATTTAGCGGCCGTTCGGGAGATACGCAGTATTTT.

This clonotype was detected only a few times. V gene TRBV24-1 combines with J gene TRBJ2-2, with D possibly being TRBD1 (6 bases). Germline CDR1 is KGHDR and CDR2 is SFDVKD. The CDR3 contains 18 residues. The V gene lost 4 bases and the J gene lost 3 bases, with 20 bases spanning the gap. The CDR3 sequence: CATSEAPRTEDYTGELFF. In DNA, the CDR3 is TGTGCCACCAGTGAAGCACCCAGGACAGAGGACTACACCGGGGAGCTGTTTTTT.

The gene calls are TRBV7-2 and TRBJ2-5; TRBD1 matches 7 bases. Germline-derived CDR1 and CDR2 are SGHTA and FQGNSA. J gave up 4 bases and V 5 bases, and 13 bases lay outside the gene matches. The CDR3 loop spans 16 amino acids. Here the CDR3 reads CASSQTSGQPGETQYF. The CDR3 region has the DNA TGTGCCAGCAGCCAAACGTCGGGACAGCCAGGAGAGACCCAGTACTTC.

The CDR3 bases are TGCGCCAGCAGCCAAGATATAGGGGGCCGGGGCTACACCTTC. Protein: CASSQDIGGRGYTF. The J gene is TRBJ1-2, the V gene TRBV4-3, with TRBD1 matching over 7 bases. The germline CDR1 and CDR2 sequences are LGHNA and YSLEER. Losses at the gene ends were 0 bases for V and 8 bases for J; bases not matched to a gene: 6. The CDR3 contains 14 residues.